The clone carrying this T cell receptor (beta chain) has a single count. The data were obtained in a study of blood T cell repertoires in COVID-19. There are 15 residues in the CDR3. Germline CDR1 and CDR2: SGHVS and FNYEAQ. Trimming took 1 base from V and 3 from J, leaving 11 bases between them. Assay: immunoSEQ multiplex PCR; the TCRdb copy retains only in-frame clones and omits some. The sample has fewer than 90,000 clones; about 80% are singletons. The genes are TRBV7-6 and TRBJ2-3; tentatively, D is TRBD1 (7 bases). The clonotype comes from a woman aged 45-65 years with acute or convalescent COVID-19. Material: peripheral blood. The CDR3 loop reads CASSLGAGGTDTQYF. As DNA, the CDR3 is TGTGCCAGCAGCTTAGGGGCAGGGGGGACAGATACGCAGTATTTT. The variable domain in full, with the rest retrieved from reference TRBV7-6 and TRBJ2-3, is GAGVSQSPRYKVTKRGQDVALRCDPISGHVSLYWYRQALGQGPEFLTYFNYEAQQDKSGLPNDRFSAERPEGSISTLTIQRTEQRDSAMYRCASSLGAGGTDTQYFGPGTRLTVL.